This T cell receptor (beta chain) was found in a study of identifying expanded T cells in peripheral blood. Study-level results: Technical replicates showed around 1.2 changed clones; roughly two weeks roughly 18; four weeks 19. Variance in clone template counts between approximately 2-week samples significantly increased with total template count across all healthy donors.

During the collection period, no donor immune events like infections were recorded. Of note for this clone: The antigen remains undetermined.

V lost 5 bases, J lost 13 bases, and 18 bases lay in between. The length of the CDR3 is 13 residues. CDR1 and CDR2 (germline): MNHEY, SMNVEV (reference sequence). Some clones are missing from TCRdb's copy, which holds only in-frame ones; the method was immunoSEQ multiplex PCR. The sample has 130,000 or so clones, 84% seen once. Sequencing was carried out using blood. The receptor was derived from a person between 18 and 75 years old in good health. This chain joins TRBV27 and TRBJ2-4; no clear D gene. The CDR3 is CASSPPSSRIQYF. The DNA for the CDR3 is TGTGCCAGCAGTCCTCCCTCTTCGAGAATACAGTACTTC.